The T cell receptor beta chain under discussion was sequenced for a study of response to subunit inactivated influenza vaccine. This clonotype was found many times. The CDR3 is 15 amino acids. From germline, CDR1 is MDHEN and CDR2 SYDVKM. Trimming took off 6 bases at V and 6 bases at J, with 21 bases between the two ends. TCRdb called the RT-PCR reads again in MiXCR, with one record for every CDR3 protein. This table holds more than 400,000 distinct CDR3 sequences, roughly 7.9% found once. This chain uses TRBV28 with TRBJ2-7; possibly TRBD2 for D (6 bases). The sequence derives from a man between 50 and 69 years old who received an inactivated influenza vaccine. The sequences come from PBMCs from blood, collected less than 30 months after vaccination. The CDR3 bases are TGTGCCAGCAGATATACCTCCTATCAGGGAGGCGAGCAGTACTTC. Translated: CASRYTSYQGGEQYF.